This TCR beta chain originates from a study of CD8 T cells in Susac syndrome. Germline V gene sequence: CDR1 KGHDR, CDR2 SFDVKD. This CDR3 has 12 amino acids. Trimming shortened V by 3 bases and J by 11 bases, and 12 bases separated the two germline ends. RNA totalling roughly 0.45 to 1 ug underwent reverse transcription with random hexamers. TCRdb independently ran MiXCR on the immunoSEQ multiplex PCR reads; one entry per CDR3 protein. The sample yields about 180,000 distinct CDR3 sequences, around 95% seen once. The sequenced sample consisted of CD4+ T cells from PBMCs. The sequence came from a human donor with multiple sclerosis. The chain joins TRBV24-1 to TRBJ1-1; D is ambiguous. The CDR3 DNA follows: TGTGCCACCAGTGATAGGACGGGAGACGCTTTCTTT. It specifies CATSDRTGDAFF.